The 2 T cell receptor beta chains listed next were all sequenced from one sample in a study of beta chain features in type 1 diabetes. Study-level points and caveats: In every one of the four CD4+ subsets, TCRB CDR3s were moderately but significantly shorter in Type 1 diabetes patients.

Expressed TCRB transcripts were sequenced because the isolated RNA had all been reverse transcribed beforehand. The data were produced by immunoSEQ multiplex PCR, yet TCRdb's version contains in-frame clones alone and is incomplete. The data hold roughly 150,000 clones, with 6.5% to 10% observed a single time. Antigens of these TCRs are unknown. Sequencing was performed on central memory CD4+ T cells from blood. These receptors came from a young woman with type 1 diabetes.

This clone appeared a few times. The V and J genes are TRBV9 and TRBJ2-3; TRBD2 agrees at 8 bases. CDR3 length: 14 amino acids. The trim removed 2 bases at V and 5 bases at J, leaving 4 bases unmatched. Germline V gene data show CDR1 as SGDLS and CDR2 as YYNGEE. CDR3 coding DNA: TGTGCCAGCAGCGTTAACCTAGCGGGAGATACGCAGTATTTT. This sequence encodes CASSVNLAGDTQYF.

The DNA for the CDR3 is TGTGCCAGCTCTCCCGGGACAGACTCGTATGGCTACACCTTC. Its translation: CASSPGTDSYGYTF. The genes are TRBV18 and TRBJ1-2, with TRBD1 matching 7 bases. J was trimmed by 5 bases and V by 6 bases; bases with no gene match: 9. This CDR3 comprises 14 residues. CDR1 and CDR2 from the germline V gene are KGHSH and LQKENI.